This T cell receptor (beta chain) comes out of a study of blood T cell repertoires in COVID-19. Study background: Samples came from the United States, Italy and Spain, spanning acute and convalescent COVID-19. T cells, B-cell-depleted T cells, or PBMCs provided the cDNA or gDNA that served as material.

Measured with immunoSEQ multiplex PCR; TCRdb has only the in-frame clones, and not every one. The table shows about 210,000 clones, with approximately 78% occurring only once. Two consecutive negative NP/OP PCR tests, clearance, or resolved symptoms defined Cohort 3 recovery. The germline gives CDR1 SGHTA, CDR2 FQGNSA. This CDR3 spans 15 amino acids. V dropped 5 bases and J dropped 4; count of bases not matched to a gene: 6. This chain uses TRBV7-2 with TRBJ2-2, with TRBD2 matching 8 bases. Input material: PBMCs or T cells enriched from blood (not recorded which). The source is a man aged 40-55 years who had recovered from COVID-19. The CDR3 loop reads CASSPYSGTTGELFF. The CDR3 nucleotides read TGTGCCAGCAGCCCTTATAGCGGGACCACCGGGGAGCTGTTTTTT.